A selection of T cell receptor beta chains follows, all from one sample in a study of cytomegalovirus exposure and HLA in healthy donors. The protocol was immunoSEQ multiplex PCR, while the TCRdb copy is restricted to in-frame clones and leaves out a portion. The sample gives roughly 150,000 clones, roughly 73% of which show up once; over 9% is in the top ten. Sequencing used PBMCs. All receptors derive from a man aged 18 to 30 in good health and CMV-seropositive. CDR3s include the opening cysteine and the closing phenylalanine or tryptophan. The D gene is left open where the match is weak. Only part of the rows carry a size: once, few, many, or a class if the clone is expanded.

>TRBV7-9|NA|TRBJ1-5|TRBD1
TGTTCCAGCAGCCAGGGGGTAGGGGGCAATCAGCCCCAGCATTTT
CSSSQGVGGNQPQHF
>TRBV29-1|once|TRBJ1-3|NA
TGCAGCGTGGGCCACAGGGAGAGCTCTGGAAACACCATATATTTT
CSVGHRESSGNTIYF
>TRBV14|few|TRBJ2-7|NA
TGTGCCAGCAGCCCCACTGGTATCTACGAGCAGTACTTC
CASSPTGIYEQYF
>TRBV12-5|few|TRBJ1-2|NA
TGTGCTAGTGGTCTCGGGACACAAGTCTATGGCTACACCTTC
CASGLGTQVYGYTF
>TRBV19|NA|TRBJ2-3|NA
TGTGCCAGTAGTATAACCGGAGCTAGCACAGATACGCAGTATTTT
CASSITGASTDTQYF
>TRBV28|NA|TRBJ1-2|NA
TGTGCCAGCAGTTTATTCTCGACTTTGGGTGGCTACACCTTC
CASSLFSTLGGYTF
>TRBV2|NA|TRBJ2-1|NA
TGTGCCAGCAGTGAACAGGCCCTAGAGACTAACAATGAGCAGTTCTTC
CASSEQALETNNEQFF
>TRBV4-2|few|TRBJ1-3|NA
TGTGCCAGCAGCCCCTTCCCTGGAAACACCATATATTTT
CASSPFPGNTIYF
>TRBV19|NA|TRBJ1-5|NA
TGTGCCAGTAGTCCGAACTATGAAGGCAGTCAGCCCCAGCATTTT
CASSPNYEGSQPQHF
>TRBV7-7|NA|TRBJ2-7|TRBD1
TGTGCCAGCAGCCCCCAGGGGGTAGGCGAGCAGTACTTC
CASSPQGVGEQYF
>TRBV19|few|TRBJ2-7|TRBD1
TGTGCCAGTAGTACGGGACAGGGAGTCTACGAGCAGTACTTC
CASSTGQGVYEQYF
>TRBV4-2|NA|TRBJ2-1|TRBD2
TGTGCCAGCACGAGCGGGACCTCCTACAATGAGCAGTTCTTC
CASTSGTSYNEQFF
>TRBV29-1|NA|TRBJ2-3|TRBD1
TGCAGCGTTGTCCCGGGGACAGGGTGGGATACGCAGTATTTT
CSVVPGTGWDTQYF
>TRBV19|NA|TRBJ2-7|NA
TGTGCCAGCACAAGGGGGGGCGGAGACTACGAGCAGTACTTC
CASTRGGGDYEQYF
>TRBV5-4|NA|TRBJ2-2|TRBD2
TGTGCCAGCAGGGTAGCGGGAGGCCCTACGAACACCGGGGAGCTGTTTTTT
CASRVAGGPTNTGELFF
>TRBV29-1|NA|TRBJ1-2|TRBD1
TGCAGCGCAGCGGGACAGGGGCTACACATGGGCTACACCTTC
CSAAGQGLHMGYTF
>TRBV19|NA|TRBJ2-7|TRBD1
TGTGCCAGTAGTACCCCGGGACAGGGCGGTGCCGAGCAGTACTTC
CASSTPGQGGAEQYF
>TRBV7-8|few|TRBJ2-6|NA
TGTGCCAGCAGCTCCCCCTATTATAGGACAGGGGCCAACGTCCTGACTTTC
CASSSPYYRTGANVLTF
>TRBV7-7|NA|TRBJ2-5|TRBD1
TGTGCCAGCAGCTTAGTAGGGGGCAGTCAGACCCAGTACTTC
CASSLVGGSQTQYF
>TRBV5-4|NA|TRBJ2-2|TRBD2
TGTGCCAGCAGCAGTGGACTAGCGGGACGAAGGGGCGGGGAGCTGTTTTTT
CASSSGLAGRRGGELFF
>TRBV29-1|NA|TRBJ1-1|TRBD1
TGCAGCGTAGGACAGGGGTTTAACACTGAAGCTTTCTTT
CSVGQGFNTEAFF
>TRBV6-6|NA|TRBJ2-1|NA
TGTGCCAGCAGTTTGGGACTCCTGTATGAGCAGTTCTTC
CASSLGLLYEQFF
>TRBV27|few|TRBJ2-7|TRBD2
TGTGCCAGCAGTCAAGCGGGAGACCTTACCTACGAGCAGTACTTC
CASSQAGDLTYEQYF
>TRBV14|NA|TRBJ1-2|NA
TGTGCCAGCAGCCAAGATTCGGTCGTCTATGGCTACACCTTC
CASSQDSVVYGYTF
>TRBV30|NA|TRBJ1-1|NA
TGTGCCTGGAGTGTACGAGGAGAAGCTTTCTTT
CAWSVRGEAFF
>TRBV7-9|once|TRBJ2-5|TRBD2
TGTGCCAGCAGCGCACCGGGACTACCTCAAGAGACCCAGTACTTC
CASSAPGLPQETQYF
>TRBV7-9|NA|TRBJ1-2|TRBD1
TGTCCCAGCAGCACCTGGGACAGGGAGTTCTATGGCTACACCTTC
CPSSTWDREFYGYTF
>TRBV7-2|NA|TRBJ2-2|TRBD2
TGTGCCAGCGATCATAGCGGGATGAACACCGGGGAGCTGTTTTTT
CASDHSGMNTGELFF
>TRBV30|NA|TRBJ1-5|NA
TGTGCCTGGAGTGACGGCGGGGGGGAGTGGCAGCCCCAGCATTTT
CAWSDGGGEWQPQHF
>TRBV30|NA|TRBJ1-4|NA
TGTGCCTGGAGTGATCCTCTCAGGGAAGGGGAAAAACTGTTTTTT
CAWSDPLREGEKLFF
>TRBV6-5|NA|TRBJ1-3|TRBD1
TGTGCCAGCAGTTACGGGACAGCCGGAAACACCATATATTTT
CASSYGTAGNTIYF
>TRBV25-1|NA|TRBJ2-1|NA
TGTGCCAGCAGTGAATATGGGAGCTCCTACAATGAGCAGTTCTTC
CASSEYGSSYNEQFF
>TRBV6-5|NA|TRBJ2-4|NA
TGTGCCAGCAGTTCCGGACAGCGGAAAAACATTCAGTACTTC
CASSSGQRKNIQYF
>TRBV6-4|NA|TRBJ2-2|NA
TGTGCCAGCAGTGACTCAGCGGACAACACCGGGGAGCTGTTTTTT
CASSDSADNTGELFF
>TRBV25-1|NA|TRBJ2-1|TRBD2
TGTGCCATCCTAGCGGGAGATTCTGAATGGCATGAGCAGTTCTTC
CAILAGDSEWHEQFF
>TRBV11-2|once|TRBJ2-3|NA
TGTGCCAGCAGCTTAGGGCCTCCAGTAGCGGTACCAGATACGCAGTATTTT
CASSLGPPVAVPDTQYF
>TRBV28|once|TRBJ1-2|NA
TGTGCCAGCAGTTATGAGGGAGGCTACACCTTC
CASSYEGGYTF
>TRBV11-2|once|TRBJ2-1|NA
TGTGCCAGCAGCTTAGATCTAGGGGATTTCCTCTACAATGAGCAGTTCTTC
CASSLDLGDFLYNEQFF
>TRBV6-5|few|TRBJ2-7|NA
TGTGCCAGCAGTTACGGGCGGGGGCGCTCCGAGCAGTACTTC
CASSYGRGRSEQYF
>TRBV29-1|NA|TRBJ1-1|TRBD1
TGCAGCGTTGCGACAGGGGCGCACACTGAAGCTTTCTTT
CSVATGAHTEAFF
>TRBV5-5|few|TRBJ2-2|NA
TGTGCCAGCAGCTTGTGGTCCCCGGGGGGGGAGCTGTTTTTT
CASSLWSPGGELFF
>TRBV28|NA|TRBJ2-5|NA
TGTGCCAGCAGTTTGAGGACAGAACTACAAGAGACCCAGTACTTC
CASSLRTELQETQYF
>TRBV7-2|NA|TRBJ2-7|TRBD2
TGTGCCAGCAGCTTATGGTCGGGAGGGAGTTATAGCTCCTACGAGCAGTACTTC
CASSLWSGGSYSSYEQYF
>TRBV28|once|TRBJ2-3|TRBD2
TGTGCCAGCAGTACCCAGCGGGAGGTACCAGATACGCAGTATTTT
CASSTQREVPDTQYF
>TRBV5-6|NA|TRBJ1-1|TRBD1
TGTGCCAGCAGCCTTGCCGCAGGGGGCTTTCACACTGAAGCTTTCTTT
CASSLAAGGFHTEAFF
>TRBV2|NA|TRBJ2-7|TRBD2
TGTGCCAGCAGCGCCAGGAGCGGGAGTTCGAACGAGCAGTACTTC
CASSARSGSSNEQYF
>TRBV4-2|NA|TRBJ1-4|NA
TGTGCCAGCAGCCAAGCGGCCCAGGGGTCGTCTAGACTGTTTTTT
CASSQAAQGSSRLFF
>TRBV10-3|NA|TRBJ1-4|TRBD1
TGTGCCATCAGTGTCGACAGGGGGCACGAAAAACTGTTTTTT
CAISVDRGHEKLFF
>TRBV9|NA|TRBJ2-1|NA
TGTGCCAGCAGCCTATCCGGGATCCCAAGCTCCTACAATGAGCAGTTCTTC
CASSLSGIPSSYNEQFF
>TRBV15|once|TRBJ2-7|NA
TGTGCCACCAGCAGAGCCTCGTGGGGGGTTGAGCAGTACTTC
CATSRASWGVEQYF